Following are 10 T cell receptor beta chains from one sample sequenced in a study of blood T cell repertoires in COVID-19. Clones were read by immunoSEQ multiplex PCR, and TCRdb kept only the in-frame ones, dropping some. The data contain around 54,000 clones, about nine tenths of them singletons. Sequenced: peripheral blood. The receptors were sampled from a woman between 40 and 55 years old with active COVID-19.

The rearrangement joins TRBV7-9 to TRBJ2-7, with a tentative D call TRBD2 (7 bases). The CDR3 runs to 17 residues. Germline V gene data show CDR1 as SEHNR and CDR2 as FQNEAQ (reference sequence). V was shortened by 1 base and J by 0 bases, with 16 bases between the two germline ends. CDR3 amino acids: CASSLGPGGLSSYEQYF. The CDR3 DNA reads TGTGCCAGCAGCTTAGGGCCGGGGGGCCTTAGCTCCTACGAGCAGTACTTC.

The V call is TRBV9, the J call TRBJ2-7, with 9 bases matching TRBD2. This CDR3 is 15 amino acids long. Per the germline V gene, CDR1 is SGDLS and CDR2 is YYNGEE. V lost 0 bases and J lost 6; bases outside the gene matches: 7. CDR3 protein: CASSVDSGGLFEQYF. CDR3 bases: TGTGCCAGCAGCGTAGATAGCGGGGGTTTGTTCGAGCAGTACTTC.

The genes are TRBV19 and TRBJ2-1; 7 bases match TRBD1. CDR3 size: 16 residues. CDR1 and CDR2 (germline): LNHDA, SQIVND (reference sequence). Unmatched junction bases numbered 2, after V lost 0 bases and J lost 0 bases. CDR3 sequence (DNA): TGTGCCAGTAGTATAGAGACAGGGAGCTCCTACAATGAGCAGTTCTTC. Residues: CASSIETGSSYNEQFF.

This clone was detected only once. The V call is TRBV11-3, the J call TRBJ2-1; D not certain. Germline values: CDR1 SGHNT, CDR2 YENEEA. Trimming pared 3 bases from V and 4 bases from J, leaving 13 bases between. The CDR3 spans 15 residues. The CDR3, as DNA: TGTGCCAGCAGCTTCCCCCCTGTCCTGTACAATGAGCAGTTCTTC. Translated, it gives CASSFPPVLYNEQFF.

In this sample, this clone turned up once. This sequence joins TRBV19 and TRBJ1-5; possible D gene TRBD1, 5 bases. Germline values: CDR1 LNHDA, CDR2 SQIVND (reference sequence). The CDR3 runs to 13 residues. The ends were cut back, 5 bases at V and 4 bases at J, with 9 bases in the middle. The chain's CDR3 is CASSSGVNQPQHF. The DNA of the CDR3 is TGTGCCAGTAGTTCGGGGGTGAATCAGCCCCAGCATTTT.

The chain combines TRBV5-1 with TRBJ2-5; 7 nucleotides agree with TRBD1. This CDR3 has 15 residues. Germline CDR1 reads SGHRS; CDR2 reads YFSETQ. The V segment lost 3 bases and the J segment 5 bases; nucleotides outside the gene matches: 10. Here the CDR3 reads CASSSSDRLIETQYF. In DNA, the CDR3 is TGCGCCAGCAGCTCATCGGACAGGTTGATTGAGACCCAGTACTTC.

The chain recombines TRBV19 with TRBJ2-6; maybe TRBD1 (6 bases). V was clipped by 3 bases and J by 0 bases, with 9 bases between them. This CDR3 has 16 residues. Germline CDR1 and CDR2: LNHDA and SQIVND (reference sequence). In nucleotides, the CDR3 is TGTGCCAGTAGTATCCGGACAGACTCTGGGGCCAACGTCCTGACTTTC. This encodes CASSIRTDSGANVLTF.

The V call is TRBV6-5, the J call TRBJ2-3; D gene uncertain. The V and J ends lost 6 bases and 6 bases respectively, with 16 bases between them. Germline V gives CDR1 MNHEY, CDR2 SVGAGI. The CDR3 consists of 14 residues. The CDR3 DNA is TGTGCCAGCAGACCACCCAGAGGATCGGATACGCAGTATTTT. Translated: CASRPPRGSDTQYF.

This chain connects TRBV2 to TRBJ1-2; perhaps TRBD1 as D (5 bases). Germline CDR1 and CDR2: SNHLY and FYNNEI. The CDR3 is 13 amino acids. The V end was cut by 4 bases, the J end by 6 bases, with 12 bases between. The DNA for the CDR3 is TGTGCCAGCAGTGTCAGGGTCCCAGATGGCTACACCTTC. Translating it yields CASSVRVPDGYTF.

V is TRBV4-2 and J is TRBJ2-3, with 8 bases aligning to TRBD2. The CDR3 length is 16 residues. Germline V gene lookup returns CDR1 LGHNA and CDR2 YNFKEQ. Germline trimming cut 1 base from V and 4 bases from J; bases unmatched to any gene: 7. The CDR3 coding sequence is TGTGCCAGCAGCCAAGTTGCGGGGGGTGGGGCAGATACGCAGTATTTT. As protein: CASSQVAGGGADTQYF.